This T cell receptor beta chain comes out of a study of OX40 agonist ivuxolimab in advanced cancers. In the study overall: Dose-escalation patients' cancers were hepatocellular carcinoma, melanoma, renal cell or head and neck cancer. Regarding the study as a whole: Relative to CD4+, CD8+ T cells held more expanded clones on average.

Using immunoSEQ multiplex PCR, the repertoire was profiled, and TCRdb retains in-frame clones only, with some absent. Counted here are approximately 90,000 clones, approximately 85% occurring once; the ten biggest clones make up 3.5% to 4%. For this clone: Its antigen is still unknown.

This CDR3 spans 16 amino acids. Germline-derived CDR1 and CDR2 are MDHEN and SYDVKM. Trimming left V 5 bases short and J 0 bases short, with 17 bases between. Baseline, cycle 4 day 1, and cycle 7 day 1 were the blood sampling points. The chain has TRBV28 and TRBJ2-7; D gene uncertain. The source is an adult with an advanced solid tumor such as melanoma, head and neck, liver or kidney cancer. This specimen was CD4+ or CD8+ T cells sorted from blood, taken in a trial of the OX40 agonist ivuxolimab. CDR3 residues: CASSPSSALRSYEQYF. CDR3 sequence (DNA): TGTGCCAGCAGTCCCTCCTCGGCTCTCCGCTCCTACGAGCAGTACTTC. Combining the CDR3 with reference TRBV28 and TRBJ2-7 gives the whole variable domain DVKVTQSSRYLVKRTGEKVFLECVQDMDHENMFWYRQDPGLGLRLIYFSYDVKMKEKGDIPEGYSVSREKKERFSLILESASTNQTSMYLCASSPSSALRSYEQYFGPGTRLTVT.